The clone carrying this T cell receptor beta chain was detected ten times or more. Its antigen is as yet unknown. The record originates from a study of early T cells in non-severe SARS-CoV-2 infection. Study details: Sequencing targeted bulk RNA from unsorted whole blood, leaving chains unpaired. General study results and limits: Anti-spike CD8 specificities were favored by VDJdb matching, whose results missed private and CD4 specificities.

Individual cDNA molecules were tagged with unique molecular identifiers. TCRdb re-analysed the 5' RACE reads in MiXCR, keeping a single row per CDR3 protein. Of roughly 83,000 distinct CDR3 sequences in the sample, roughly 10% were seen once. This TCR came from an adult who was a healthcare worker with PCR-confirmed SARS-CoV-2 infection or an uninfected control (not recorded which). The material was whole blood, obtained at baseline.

CDR3 coding DNA: TGCGCCAGCAGCAATGAAGTCTCCTACAATGAGCAGTTCTTC. It encodes CASSNEVSYNEQFF. The chain is built from TRBV5-1 and TRBJ2-1; D is undetermined. Germline assignment: CDR1 SGHRS and CDR2 YFSETQ. This CDR3 region has 14 residues. The V and J ends lost 4 bases and 0 bases respectively, with 8 bases between them.